This T cell receptor beta chain was captured in a study of neurological immune-mediated disorders. Study-wide results and limits: Whereas HTLV-1-associated myelopathy showed the most TCR clonal expansion, multiple sclerosis showed the least, with levels below those of healthy controls. The expanded clones of different subjects shared no CDR3 amino acid sequences (suggesting private repertoires in all groups).

The V and J ends lost 2 bases and 9 bases respectively, with 25 bases between them. Per germline, CDR1 SGHTA and CDR2 FQGNSA. CDR3 length equals 17 residues. 5'RACE generated cDNA with 10-nucleotide random UMIs. Using its own MiXCR run on the 5' RACE reads, TCRdb lists one record per CDR3 protein. The table has fewer than 40,000 distinct CDR3 sequences, 4.8% seen once. Libraries from sorted cells used 900,000 to 1,000,000 T cells (CD4+ or CD8+). Concerning this clonotype itself: Its antigen is not identified.

The chain combines TRBV7-2 with TRBJ1-1; TRBD1 is a possible D gene (6 bases). This receptor was identified in a man between 18 and 29 years old in good health. Sequences were obtained from CD4+ T cells from blood. CDR3 loop: CASSLFLIWSGESKAFF. The DNA for the CDR3 is TGTGCCAGCAGCTTATTTTTAATATGGTCAGGGGAATCAAAAGCTTTCTTT.